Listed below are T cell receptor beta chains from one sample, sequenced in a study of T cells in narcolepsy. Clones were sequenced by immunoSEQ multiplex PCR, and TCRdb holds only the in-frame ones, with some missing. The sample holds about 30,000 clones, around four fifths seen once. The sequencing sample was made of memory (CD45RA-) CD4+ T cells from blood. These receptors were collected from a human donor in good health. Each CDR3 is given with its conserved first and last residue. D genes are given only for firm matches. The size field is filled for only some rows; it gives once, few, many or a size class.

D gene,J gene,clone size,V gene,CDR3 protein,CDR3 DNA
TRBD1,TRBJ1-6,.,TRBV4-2,CASSQSTGDDSPLHF,TGTGCCAGCAGCCAATCAACAGGGGATGATTCACCCCTCCACTTT
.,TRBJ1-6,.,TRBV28,CASSLFGANSYNSPLHF,TGTGCCAGCAGTTTATTTGGGGCTAACTCCTATAATTCACCCCTCCACTTT
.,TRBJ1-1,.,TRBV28,CASSPGIMNTEAFF,TGTGCCAGCAGTCCTGGGATCATGAACACTGAAGCTTTCTTT
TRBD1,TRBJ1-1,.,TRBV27,CASSSQGGGAFF,TGTGCCAGCAGTTCGCAGGGGGGAGGGGCTTTCTTT
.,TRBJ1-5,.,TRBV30,CAWSDRDNQPQHF,TGTGCCTGGAGTGACAGGGACAATCAGCCCCAGCATTTT
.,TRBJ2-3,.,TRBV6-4,CASNNSLHYTDTQYF,TGTGCCAGCAATAACAGTCTTCATTACACAGATACGCAGTATTTT
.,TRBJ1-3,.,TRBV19,CASSGGFSGNTIYF,TGTGCCAGCTCCGGGGGTTTCTCTGGAAACACCATATATTTT
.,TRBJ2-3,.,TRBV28,CASSEALGTGTDTQYF,TGTGCCAGCAGCGAAGCACTCGGGACGGGCACAGATACGCAGTATTTT
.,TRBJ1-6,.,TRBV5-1,CASSLGQENSPLHF,TGCGCCAGCAGCTTGGGACAGGAGAATTCACCCCTCCACTTT
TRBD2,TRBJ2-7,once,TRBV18,CASSPPASGGYEQYF,TGTGCCAGCTCACCACCGGCTAGCGGGGGCTACGAGCAGTACTTC
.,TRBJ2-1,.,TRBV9,CASSVVSSSYNEQFF,TGTGCCAGCAGCGTAGTGAGTAGCTCCTACAATGAGCAGTTCTTC
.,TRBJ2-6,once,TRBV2,CASSDGVAGANVLTF,TGTGCCAGCAGTGATGGAGTCGCTGGGGCCAACGTCCTGACTTTC
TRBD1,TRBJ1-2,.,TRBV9,CASSAIGTGYGYTF,TGTGCCAGCAGCGCGATCGGGACAGGCTATGGCTACACCTTC
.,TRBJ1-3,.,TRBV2,CASSEGLGNTIYF,TGTGCCAGCAGTGAAGGCCTTGGAAACACCATATATTTT
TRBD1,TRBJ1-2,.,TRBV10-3,CAISDPTPGQNNYGYTF,TGTGCCATCAGTGACCCGACTCCGGGACAGAATAACTATGGCTACACCTTC
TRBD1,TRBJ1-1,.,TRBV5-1,CASSLTPGQGPPEAFF,TGCGCCAGCAGCTTGACCCCGGGACAGGGCCCCCCTGAAGCTTTCTTT
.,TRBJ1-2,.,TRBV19,CASSLSDIRPNYGYTF,TGTGCCAGTAGTTTGTCAGATATAAGACCTAACTATGGCTACACCTTC
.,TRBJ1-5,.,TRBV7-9,CASSSSDSSNQPQHF,TGTGCCAGCAGCTCGTCGGACAGTAGCAATCAGCCCCAGCATTTT
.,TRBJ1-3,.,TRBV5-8,CASTLSGNTIYF,TGTGCCAGCACCCTCTCTGGAAACACCATATATTTT
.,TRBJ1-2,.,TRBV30,CAWSGAVGHGYTF,TGTGCCTGGAGTGGAGCGGTGGGCCATGGCTACACCTTC
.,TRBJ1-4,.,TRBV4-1,CASSQMGLGPSTNEKLFF,TGCGCCAGCAGCCAAATGGGACTGGGCCCATCAACTAATGAAAAACTGTTTTTT
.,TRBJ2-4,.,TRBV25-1,CASSGGKVVAKNIQYF,TGTGCCAGCAGTGGCGGTAAGGTAGTCGCCAAAAACATTCAGTACTTC
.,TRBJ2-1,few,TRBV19,CASSSLARVGEQFF,TGTGCCAGTAGTTCCCTAGCGAGGGTTGGTGAGCAGTTCTTC
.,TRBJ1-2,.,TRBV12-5,CASGLGPSEYGYTF,TGTGCTAGTGGTCTCGGACCGTCCGAGTATGGCTACACCTTC
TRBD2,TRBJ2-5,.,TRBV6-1,CASKHGGGQETQYF,TGTGCCAGTAAGCATGGGGGGGGGCAAGAGACCCAGTACTTC
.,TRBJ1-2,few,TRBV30,CAWMKIVSGYTF,TGTGCCTGGATGAAAATTGTCTCTGGCTACACCTTC
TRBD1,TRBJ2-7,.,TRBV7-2,CASSSRQGLSLEQYF,TGTGCCAGCAGCTCCCGACAGGGTCTATCTTTGGAGCAGTACTTC
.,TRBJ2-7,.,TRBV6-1,CASSEGELGAGLYF,TGTGCCAGCAGTGAAGGTGAACTAGGGGCAGGTCTGTACTTC
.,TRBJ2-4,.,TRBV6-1,CASRTELAKNIQYF,TGTGCCAGTCGGACTGAACTAGCCAAAAACATTCAGTACTTC
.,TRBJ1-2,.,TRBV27,CASRERGLNYGYTF,TGTGCCAGCAGGGAAAGGGGGTTAAACTATGGCTACACCTTC
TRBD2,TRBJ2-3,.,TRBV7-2,CASRSGGAPDTQYF,TGTGCCAGCCGAAGCGGGGGGGCACCAGATACGCAGTATTTT
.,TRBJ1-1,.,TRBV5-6,CASSPRGRRGSNAEAFF,TGTGCCAGCAGCCCTAGGGGGAGGCGGGGGTCGAACGCTGAAGCTTTCTTT
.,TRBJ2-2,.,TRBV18,CASSPLRQGGNSNTGELFF,TGTGCCAGCTCACCTCTCCGGCAGGGGGGTAACTCGAACACCGGGGAGCTGTTTTTT
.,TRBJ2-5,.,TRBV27,CASRGGGAGVWETQYF,TGTGCCAGCAGAGGGGGAGGGGCTGGAGTTTGGGAGACCCAGTACTTC
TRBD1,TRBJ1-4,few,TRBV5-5,CASSSTGSTDEKLFF,TGTGCCAGCAGCTCGACAGGGAGTACGGATGAAAAACTGTTTTTT
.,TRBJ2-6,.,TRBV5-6,CASSLRGSTVGANVLTF,TGTGCCAGCAGCTTGCGGGGGTCAACGGTCGGGGCCAACGTCCTGACTTTC
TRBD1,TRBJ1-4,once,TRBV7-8,CASSPGQGLREKLFF,TGTGCCAGCAGCCCCGGACAGGGGCTCAGGGAAAAACTGTTTTTT
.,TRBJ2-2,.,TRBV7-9,CASSLGGTGELFF,TGTGCCAGCAGCTTAGGTGGCACCGGGGAGCTGTTTTTT
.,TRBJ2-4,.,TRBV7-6,CASSLGGDYAKNIQYF,TGTGCCAGCAGCTTAGGAGGGGATTATGCCAAAAACATTCAGTACTTC
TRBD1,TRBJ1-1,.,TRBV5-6,CASRSRQGVAFF,TGTGCCAGCAGATCCAGACAGGGGGTAGCTTTCTTT
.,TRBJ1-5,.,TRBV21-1,CASSKRVKGGQPQHF,TGTGCCAGCAGCAAAAGGGTCAAGGGCGGTCAGCCCCAGCATTTT
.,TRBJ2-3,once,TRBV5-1,CASSSTGLGTDTQYF,TGCGCCAGCAGCTCGACAGGCCTAGGCACAGATACGCAGTATTTT
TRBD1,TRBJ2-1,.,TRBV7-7,CASSSGTGPGEQFF,TGTGCCAGCAGCTCCGGGACAGGGCCTGGTGAGCAGTTCTTC
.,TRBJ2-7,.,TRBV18,CASSPTGAGYGEQYF,TGTGCCAGCTCGCCAACCGGGGCAGGGTATGGCGAGCAGTACTTC
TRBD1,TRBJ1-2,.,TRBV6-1,CASSLQGTYGYTF,TGTGCCAGCAGTCTACAGGGGACCTATGGCTACACCTTC
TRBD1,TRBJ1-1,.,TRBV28,CASSYPGQMNTEAFF,TGTGCCAGCAGCTACCCGGGACAGATGAACACTGAAGCTTTCTTT
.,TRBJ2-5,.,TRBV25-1,CASSGPRTTKRETQYF,TGTGCCAGCAGTGGACCCCGGACGACAAAACGAGAGACCCAGTACTTC
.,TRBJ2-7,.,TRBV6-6,CASRPDRTSWEEQYF,TGTGCCAGCAGACCCGATCGGACCAGTTGGGAGGAGCAGTACTTC
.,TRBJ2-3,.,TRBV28,CASSPWGRQYF,TGTGCCAGCAGTCCTTGGGGCAGGCAGTATTTT
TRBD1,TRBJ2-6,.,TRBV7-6,CASSITPGTGSSGANVLTF,TGTGCCAGCAGCATAACTCCCGGGACAGGGTCATCTGGGGCCAACGTCCTGACTTTC
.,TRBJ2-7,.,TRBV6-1,CASSELTHEQYF,TGTGCCAGCAGTGAATTGACCCACGAGCAGTACTTC
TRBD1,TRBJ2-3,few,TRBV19,CASSMRDRATDTQYF,TGTGCCAGTAGTATGCGGGACAGGGCTACAGATACGCAGTATTTT
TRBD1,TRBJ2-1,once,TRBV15,CATSRAGTGINEQFF,TGTGCCACCAGCAGAGCCGGGACAGGGATCAATGAGCAGTTCTTC
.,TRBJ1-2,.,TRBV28,CASSFLVSFAAFNGYTF,TGTGCCAGCAGTTTCCTCGTTTCGTTTGCCGCCTTTAATGGCTACACCTTC
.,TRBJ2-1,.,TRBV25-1,CASRTTGQRYNEQFF,TGTGCCAGCAGGACTACGGGACAAAGATACAATGAGCAGTTCTTC
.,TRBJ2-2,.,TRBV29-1,CSSGQNTGELFF,TGCAGCTCGGGCCAGAACACCGGGGAGCTGTTTTTT
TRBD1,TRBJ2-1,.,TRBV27,CASSLYYRGMSGDEQFF,TGTGCCAGCAGTTTATATTACAGGGGTATGTCTGGGGATGAGCAGTTCTTC
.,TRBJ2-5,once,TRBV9,CASSVGTETQYF,TGTGCCAGCAGCGTAGGGACGGAGACCCAGTACTTC
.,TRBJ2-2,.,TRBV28,CASSWGGELFF,TGTGCCAGCAGCTGGGGCGGGGAGCTGTTTTTT